The entry below describes one T cell receptor beta chain. The antigen remains undetermined. The method was immunoSEQ multiplex PCR; TCRdb's version includes in-frame clones alone and lacks a portion of them. The table includes tens of thousands of clones, approximately 86% detected once. Time point indicated: pretreatment peripheral blood. The sample belongs to a study of PD-L1 blockade in urothelial cancer. For the study at large: Researchers found blood samples held a median of 141,255 T cells.

The ends lost 0 bases at V and 5 bases at J; junction bases unmatched: 2. Germline CDR1 KGHSH, CDR2 LQKENI. This CDR3 contains 14 residues. Study findings and constraints: By 3 weeks, tumor-associated blood clones had expanded more in durable-benefit patients.

The starting material was PBMCs, obtained around atezolizumab (anti-PD-L1) treatment. The TCR sequence derives from a man aged 60 to 69 with urothelial cancer. This sequence joins TRBV18 and TRBJ2-5, with TRBD2 matching over 8 bases. DNA of the CDR3: TGTGCCAGCTCACCACCGACTAGCGCGGAGACCCAGTACTTC. As protein: CASSPPTSAETQYF.